Listed below are T cell receptor beta chains from one sample, sequenced in a study of blood T cell repertoires in COVID-19. Assay used: immunoSEQ multiplex PCR; TCRdb lists only in-frame clones, some missing. The table lists 50,000 to 65,000 clones, 88% of them singletons. Sequencing input: peripheral blood. These receptors originate from a man aged 55-75 years with acute or convalescent COVID-19. The CDR3 runs from the conserved cysteine through the conserved F or W. A D gene is named only where the DNA matches it firmly. Size values are once, few and many counts, or a class for expanded clones, and some rows have none.

clone size,V gene,D gene,J gene,CDR3 length,CDR3 DNA,CDR3 protein
.,TRBV3-1/TRBV3-2,.,TRBJ2-1,15,TGTGCCAGCAGCCCCCGTGCGGGAACCTACAATGAGCAGTTCTTC,CASSPRAGTYNEQFF
.,TRBV6-5,.,TRBJ1-3,15,TGTGCCAGCAGTTACTCGATGCGGACTGGAAACACCATATATTTT,CASSYSMRTGNTIYF
.,TRBV5-4,TRBD2,TRBJ2-1,17,TGTGCCAGCAGCTCCTCTACTAGCGGCCTTTCCTACAATGAGCAGTTCTTC,CASSSSTSGLSYNEQFF
.,TRBV28,TRBD1,TRBJ2-7,17,TGTGCCAGCAGTTCTCCAGTTTTAGGACAGGGGGCCTACGAGCAGTACTTC,CASSSPVLGQGAYEQYF
.,TRBV7-9,TRBD1,TRBJ1-6,16,TGTGCCAGCAGCTCCCTCAGGGGGCCGGGTAATTCACCCCTCCACTTT,CASSSLRGPGNSPLHF
.,TRBV15,.,TRBJ1-1,17,TGTGCCACCAGCAAAAGCAGAGGAGGGACGCGGGACACTGAAGCTTTCTTT,CATSKSRGGTRDTEAFF
many,TRBV7-9,.,TRBJ1-6,16,TGTGCCAGCAGCCCTCCCGGGGGAGGGTCGAATTCACCCCTCCACTTT,CASSPPGGGSNSPLHF
.,TRBV19,.,TRBJ1-4,14,TGTGCCAGTAGTATAAGACAAACGGGGGAAAAACTGTTTTTT,CASSIRQTGEKLFF
.,TRBV10-3,TRBD1,TRBJ1-4,12,TGTGCCATCAGCCAGGGGGATGAAAAACTGTTTTTT,CAISQGDEKLFF
.,TRBV5-1,.,TRBJ1-1,14,TGCGCCAGCAGTTATCAGGTAAAGAACACTGAAGCTTTCTTT,CASSYQVKNTEAFF
.,TRBV2,.,TRBJ2-7,13,TGTGCCAGCACCCGGGACAAGGCCTACGAGCAGTACTTC,CASTRDKAYEQYF
.,TRBV19,.,TRBJ2-1,16,TGTGCCAGTAGTAGAGGGGGACTACCCCCTTACAATGAGCAGTTCTTC,CASSRGGLPPYNEQFF
.,TRBV28,.,TRBJ1-3,15,TGTGCCAGTGTCCCTACAGAAGGGGGTGGAAACACCATATATTTT,CASVPTEGGGNTIYF
.,TRBV25-1,.,TRBJ2-2,15,TGTGCCAGCAGTGGCTTGGAGAGGAGCACCGGGGAGCTGTTTTTT,CASSGLERSTGELFF
few,TRBV4-2,TRBD2,TRBJ2-7,13,TGTGCCAGTAATGCGGGAGATTCCCACGAGCAGTACTTC,CASNAGDSHEQYF
.,TRBV28,TRBD1,TRBJ1-2,14,TGTGCCAGCAGCCCGGGACAGGGATTCTATGGCTACACCTTC,CASSPGQGFYGYTF
once,TRBV6-5,TRBD1,TRBJ2-3,14,TGTGCCAGCAAGCGGCAGGGGGACACAGATACGCAGTATTTT,CASKRQGDTDTQYF
.,TRBV5-1,TRBD2,TRBJ2-3,15,TGCGCCAGCAGCGCGGGACTAGCGGGCACAGATACGCAGTATTTT,CASSAGLAGTDTQYF
.,TRBV9,TRBD1,TRBJ1-6,19,TGTGCCAGCAGCGTAGGACAGGGGCTTCCCAGCTCCTATAATTCACCCCTCCACTTT,CASSVGQGLPSSYNSPLHF
.,TRBV19,TRBD1,TRBJ2-2,12,TGTGCCAGTAGGACAGGGGCCGGGGAGCTGTTTTTT,CASRTGAGELFF
.,TRBV7-2,TRBD2,TRBJ2-2,18,TGTGCCAGCAGCCAAAAGGCGTTAGCGGGAGTTTGGACCGGGGAGCTGTTTTTT,CASSQKALAGVWTGELFF
.,TRBV5-4,.,TRBJ2-1,15,TGTGCCAGCAGCTTTGGCGGGCCCTCCTACAATGAGCAGTTCTTC,CASSFGGPSYNEQFF
.,TRBV7-2,TRBD2,TRBJ2-2,15,TGTGCCAGCAGCTCGACTAGCGGGAACACCGGGGAGCTGTTTTTT,CASSSTSGNTGELFF
.,TRBV28,.,TRBJ1-2,14,TGTGCCAGCAGTCTTGTCGGGAGAGGCTATGGCTACACCTTC,CASSLVGRGYGYTF
.,TRBV27,.,TRBJ1-1,15,TGTGCCAGTGCCCTTGGGGGGGCGCGGAGGACTGAAGCTTTCTTT,CASALGGARRTEAFF
.,TRBV29-1,TRBD1,TRBJ2-5,14,TGCAGCGTTAAGGCAACAGGGGGTAAAGAGACCCAGTACTTC,CSVKATGGKETQYF
.,TRBV21-1,.,TRBJ2-5,17,TGTGCCAGCAGCAAGCGTTCCGGGACACGGGGGGAAGAGACCCAGTACTTC,CASSKRSGTRGEETQYF
once,TRBV9,.,TRBJ2-2,14,TGTGCCAGCAGCGTCGACTGGTTTACCGGGGAGCTGTTTTTT,CASSVDWFTGELFF
.,TRBV9,.,TRBJ2-7,14,TGTGCCAGCAGCGGAAAGATGGGTCGGAGCGAGCAGTACTTC,CASSGKMGRSEQYF
once,TRBV2,TRBD1,TRBJ2-7,14,TGTGCCAGCAGACCGGGACAGGGGACCTACGAGCAGTACTTC,CASRPGQGTYEQYF
.,TRBV18,.,TRBJ1-4,13,TGTGCCAGCTCACTTGCCATGCGGGAAAAACTGTTTTTT,CASSLAMREKLFF
.,TRBV5-1,.,TRBJ2-2,14,TGCGCCAGCAGGCAAACAGTGAACACCGGGGAGCTGTTTTTT,CASRQTVNTGELFF
once,TRBV6-5,.,TRBJ2-7,14,TGTGCCAGCAGTACCCCGGGAAGCTCCTACGAGCAGTACTTC,CASSTPGSSYEQYF
.,TRBV2,.,TRBJ1-2,13,TGTGCCAGCAGTGAAAGCACTCGGGGTGGCTACACCTTC,CASSESTRGGYTF
.,TRBV7-6,.,TRBJ2-7,13,TGTGCCAGCAGCTTAGCCTTATCCGGGGAGCAGTACTTC,CASSLALSGEQYF
.,TRBV27,TRBD1,TRBJ1-6,17,TGTGCCAGCAGTTCCCGGGACAGGGCCCTTTCTGGTTCACCCCTCCACTTT,CASSSRDRALSGSPLHF
.,TRBV28,.,TRBJ1-5,15,TGTGCCAGCAACTTGGGGGGGGGCCAAATTCAGCCCCAGCATTTT,CASNLGGGQIQPQHF
.,TRBV24-1,.,TRBJ2-1,18,TGTGCCACCAGTGATGCACCCGGGACTCTCCAGATGTACAATGAGCAGTTCTTC,CATSDAPGTLQMYNEQFF
.,TRBV10-2,.,TRBJ1-6,16,TGCGCCACCCAAAGCTGGGAAGCGGGGATGAATTCACCCCTCCACTTT,CATQSWEAGMNSPLHF
.,TRBV5-8,.,TRBJ2-1,14,TGTGCCAGCAGCTTACCTAGCTTGTACAATGAGCAGTTCTTC,CASSLPSLYNEQFF
.,TRBV11-2,TRBD1,TRBJ1-2,12,TGTGCCAGCAGCTTCCGACAGGGAGGCTACACCTTC,CASSFRQGGYTF
.,TRBV10-3,TRBD2,TRBJ2-3,14,TGTGCCATCAGCAAAGCGGGATTCACAGATACGCAGTATTTT,CAISKAGFTDTQYF
.,TRBV27,.,TRBJ2-7,14,TGTGCCAGCAGTTTTGCCTCCGGTCGATACGAGCAGTACTTC,CASSFASGRYEQYF
.,TRBV4-1,TRBD1,TRBJ1-1,18,TGCGCCAGCAGCCTAAACAGGGCAGGGGGTCGGATGAACACTGAAGCTTTCTTT,CASSLNRAGGRMNTEAFF
.,TRBV5-8,.,TRBJ1-5,13,TGTGCCAGCAGCCTCTACAGAAATCAGCCCCAGCATTTT,CASSLYRNQPQHF
.,TRBV7-9,TRBD2,TRBJ2-1,15,TGTGCCAGCAGCTTTGGGCTAGCGGGATTAACGGAGCAGTTCTTC,CASSFGLAGLTEQFF
.,TRBV7-9,.,TRBJ1-2,12,TGTGCCAGCAGCATGGACAGCTATGGCTACACCTTC,CASSMDSYGYTF
once,TRBV10-3,.,TRBJ1-5,16,TGTGCCATCAGTGAGTTTGTGATCGAGGGCAATCAGCCCCAGCATTTT,CAISEFVIEGNQPQHF
.,TRBV7-9,TRBD2,TRBJ2-3,18,TGTGCCAGCAGCCCTCCCTTCCGACTAGCGGGCAACCGAGATACGCAGTATTTT,CASSPPFRLAGNRDTQYF
once,TRBV9,TRBD1,TRBJ1-4,16,TGTGCCAGCAGCCCGCTCCCAGGGGGAGCTAATGAAAAACTGTTTTTT,CASSPLPGGANEKLFF
.,TRBV7-3,.,TRBJ2-6,16,TGTGCCAGCAGCCCCCTGGAGATCGCTGGGGCCAACGTCCTGACTTTC,CASSPLEIAGANVLTF
.,TRBV2,TRBD1,TRBJ1-2,13,TGTGCCAGCAGGGACAGGGGGAACTATGGCTACACCTTC,CASRDRGNYGYTF